This T cell receptor (beta chain) is drawn from a study of cytomegalovirus exposure and HLA in healthy donors. The ends were cut back, 2 bases at V and 1 base at J, with 20 bases in the middle. This CDR3 is 18 amino acids long. Germline CDR1 reads KGHSH; CDR2 reads LQKENI. PCR employed 60 Vbeta and 13 Jbeta primers. TCRdb keeps only in-frame clones here, not all; method: immunoSEQ multiplex PCR. The sample has 95,000 to 150,000 clones, 75% to 80% seen once. Sequences were obtained from PBMCs. The chain has TRBV18 and TRBJ1-1; perhaps TRBD1 as D (6 bases). The clonotype was recovered from a man aged 40-55 years in good health and CMV-seronegative. CDR3 nucleotide sequence: TGTGCCAGCTCACCATTCCGTGGCAGGGGATTAAAGAACACTGAAGCTTTCTTT. This gives the protein CASSPFRGRGLKNTEAFF.